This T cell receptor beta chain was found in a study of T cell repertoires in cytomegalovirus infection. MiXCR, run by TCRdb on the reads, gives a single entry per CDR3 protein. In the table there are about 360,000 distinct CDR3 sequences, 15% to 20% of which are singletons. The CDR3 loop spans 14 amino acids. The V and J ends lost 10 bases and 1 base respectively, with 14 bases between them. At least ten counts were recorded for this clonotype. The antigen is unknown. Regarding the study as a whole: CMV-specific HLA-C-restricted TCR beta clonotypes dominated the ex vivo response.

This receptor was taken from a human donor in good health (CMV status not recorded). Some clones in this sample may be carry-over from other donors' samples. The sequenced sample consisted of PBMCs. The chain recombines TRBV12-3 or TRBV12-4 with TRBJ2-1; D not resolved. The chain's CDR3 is CATSRASSYNEQFF. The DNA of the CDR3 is TGTGCCACTTCCCGGGCCTCTTCCTACAATGAGCAGTTCTTC.